These 10 T cell receptor beta chains originate from one sample sequenced in a study of graft-versus-host responses after intestinal transplantation. Profiled with immunoSEQ multiplex PCR; TCRdb holds only in-frame clones, not every one. Among 25,000 to 30,000 clones, around 90% were seen once, and the ten largest hold more than 9%. Sequenced here: PBMCs, sampled about 420 days after intestinal transplantation. Source of these receptors: a human patient who received an intestinal transplant, so some T cells may come from the graft donor.

V gene TRBV7-9 combines with J gene TRBJ2-1; 9 nucleotides line up with TRBD1. V trimming: 5 bases; J trimming: 8 bases; junction bases outside the gene matches: 10. The CDR3 extends over 15 amino acids. CDR1 is SEHNR and CDR2 is FQNEAQ in the germline V gene (reference sequence). The CDR3 bases are TGTGCCAGCAGCCCTTTGGGACAGGGAATTGATGAGCAGTTCTTC. This encodes CASSPLGQGIDEQFF.

The rearrangement joins TRBV10-3 to TRBJ2-7, with D unclear. The CDR3 is made up of 16 amino acids. V shed 1 base and J shed 4 bases, with 17 bases lying between them. Looked up from germline, CDR1 is ENHRY and CDR2 is SYGVKD. CDR3 sequence: CAISEFRPKDFYEQYF. CDR3 DNA sequence: TGTGCCATCAGTGAGTTTCGACCCAAAGACTTTTACGAGCAGTACTTC.

The chain uses TRBV5-1 and TRBJ2-7, with D maybe TRBD1 (7 bases). The CDR3 is 14 amino acids. V was pared by 6 bases and J by 5 bases, with 18 bases between. Germline CDR1 reads SGHRS; CDR2 reads YFSETQ. In DNA form, the CDR3 reads TGCGCCAGCAACTTACAGGGGAGGAGCGACGAGCAGTACTTC. This gives the protein CASNLQGRSDEQYF.

The chain combines TRBV5-1 with TRBJ1-1; no definite D call. The CDR3 sequence is 14 residues long. Germline CDR1 SGHRS, CDR2 YFSETQ. V was pared by 0 bases and J by 0 bases, with 6 bases between. The CDR3 nucleotides read TGCGCCAGCAGCTTGGGTGGTGTGAACACTGAAGCTTTCTTT. It encodes CASSLGGVNTEAFF.

The rearrangement joins TRBV6-6 to TRBJ2-1; D is ambiguous. This CDR3 has 13 amino acids. CDR1 MNHNY and CDR2 SVGAGI come from the germline V gene (reference sequence). Trimming shortened V by 0 bases and J by 4 bases, and 4 bases separated the two germline ends. CDR3: CASSYSLYNEQFF. The CDR3 DNA sequence: TGTGCCAGCAGTTACTCCCTTTACAATGAGCAGTTCTTC.

The chain employs TRBV28 and TRBJ2-3, with 14 bases identical to TRBD2. The CDR3 sequence is 18 residues long. Germline CDR1 MDHEN, CDR2 SYDVKM. V was clipped by 5 bases and J by 2 bases; unmatched bases: 9. The CDR3 DNA follows: TGTGCCAGCAGTATGCAGACTAGCGGGAGGGTTGTCACAGATACGCAGTATTTT. Its translation is CASSMQTSGRVVTDTQYF.

V and J are TRBV28 and TRBJ2-5, with 7 bases identical to TRBD2. In germline, CDR1 is MDHEN, CDR2 SYDVKM. The CDR3 is 15 amino acids. V was clipped by 3 bases and J by 3 bases; unmatched bases: 7. Here the CDR3 reads CASSLLGREEETQYF. As DNA, the CDR3 is TGTGCCAGCAGTTTGCTTGGACGGGAGGAAGAGACCCAGTACTTC.

V is TRBV9 and J is TRBJ1-3; D is possibly TRBD1 (6 bases). Germline CDR1 and CDR2: SGDLS and YYNGEE. Trimming shortened V by 2 bases and J by 4 bases, and 13 bases separated the two germline ends. CDR3 length: 15 residues. CDR3 DNA sequence: TGTGCCAGCAGCGTCGCCCCAGGGGACGGAAACACCATATATTTT. This sequence encodes CASSVAPGDGNTIYF. Looking up the rest from reference TRBV9 and TRBJ1-3 gives the full variable domain: DSGVTQTPKHLITATGQRVTLRCSPRSGDLSVYWYQQSLDQGLQFLIQYYNGEERAKGNILERFSAQQFPDLHSELNLSSLELGDSALYFCASSVAPGDGNTIYFGEGSWLTVV.

The CDR3 protein is CSAGTVNEQFF. In DNA form, the CDR3 reads TGCAGCGCCGGGACAGTCAATGAGCAGTTCTTC. The chain joins TRBV29-1 to TRBJ2-1, with 7 bases that match TRBD1. J was trimmed by 6 bases and V by 7 bases; bases with no gene match: 3. Germline V gives CDR1 SQVTM, CDR2 ANQGSEA. The CDR3 has 11 amino acids.

This sequence joins TRBV10-3 and TRBJ1-1; D ambiguous. The CDR3 is made up of 15 amino acids. V dropped 3 bases and J dropped 5 bases, with 16 bases sitting between them. Germline CDR1 reads ENHRY; CDR2 reads SYGVKD. CDR3 region: CAISDPRATGTEAFF. The CDR3, as DNA: TGTGCCATCAGTGATCCTCGGGCGACGGGGACTGAAGCTTTCTTT.